In its sample, the clone carrying this T cell receptor (beta chain) was seen once. The antigen is unknown. This table comes from immunoSEQ multiplex PCR, and its TCRdb copy is limited to in-frame clones, with some not included. The data hold under 40,000 clones, with 90% to 95% observed a single time. J lost 10 bases, V lost 0 bases, and 11 bases had no gene match. This CDR3 has 17 residues. Looked up from germline, CDR1 is SNHLY and CDR2 is FYNNEI. The data were obtained in a study of glioma-infiltrating T cells after dendritic cell vaccination. Notes on the study in general: Only a small number of patients had complete blood and tumor samples.

The chain uses TRBV2 and TRBJ1-6; 8 bases are shared with TRBD1. This specimen was blood, taken before dendritic cell vaccination. The TCR sequence derives from a human donor with glioblastoma. The CDR3 spells CASSEAPSRGRRSPLHF. CDR3 bases: TGTGCCAGCAGTGAAGCCCCTAGCAGGGGGCGTCGGTCACCCCTCCACTTT. Variable domain in full (rest from reference TRBV2 and TRBJ1-6): EPEVTQTPSHQVTQMGQEVILRCVPISNHLYFYWYRQILGQKVEFLVSFYNNEISEKSEIFDDQFSVERPDGSNFTLKIRSTKLEDSAMYFCASSEAPSRGRRSPLHFGNGTRLTVT.